Following are 16 T cell receptor beta chains from one sample sequenced in a study of blood T cell repertoires in COVID-19. TCRdb's copy holds only in-frame clones and misses some; the assay was immunoSEQ multiplex PCR. This table has about 200,000 clones, 70% to 90% appearing once. The sequenced material came from peripheral blood. These receptors all stem from a woman in her 70s with acute or convalescent COVID-19.

The chain couples TRBV6-5 to TRBJ2-3; TRBD2 matches 8 bases. V lost 6 bases, J lost 3 bases, and 8 bases stayed unmatched. From germline, CDR1 is MNHEY and CDR2 SVGAGI. The CDR3 is 15 residues long. The CDR3 DNA follows: TGTGCCAGCAGGGCCTGGGGCGGGAGGACAGATACGCAGTATTTT. Protein: CASRAWGGRTDTQYF.

The rearrangement links TRBV7-2 to TRBJ1-4; TRBD1 aligns across 9 bases. There are 16 residues in the CDR3. J lost 3 bases, V lost 5 bases, and 7 bases had no gene match. Germline assignment: CDR1 SGHTA and CDR2 FQGNSA. CDR3 nucleotides: TGTGCCAGCAGCGTGGGGACAGGGTTTGCTAATGAAAAACTGTTTTTT. Amino acids: CASSVGTGFANEKLFF.

The CDR3 sequence: CASSDPPGGAGITDTQYF. In DNA form, the CDR3 reads TGTGCCAGCAGTGACCCGCCCGGGGGAGCGGGGATCACAGATACGCAGTATTTT. The V call is TRBV25-1, the J call TRBJ2-3; TRBD2 matches 7 bases. V was pared by 3 bases and J by 2 bases, with 14 bases of the junction left unmatched. Germline V gene lookup returns CDR1 MGHDK and CDR2 SYGVNS. The CDR3 has 18 residues. The complete variable domain, with remaining parts taken from reference TRBV25-1 and TRBJ2-3, reads EADIYQTPRYLVIGTGKKITLECSQTMGHDKMYWYQQDPGMELHLIHYSYGVNSTEKGDLSSESTVSRIRTEHFPLTLESARPSHTSQYLCASSDPPGGAGITDTQYFGPGTRLTVL.

In regard to this clone: At one of its ends the junction is not consistent with the germline gene, which may arise from a read error. This chain links TRBV19 with TRBJ1-6; D is ambiguous. Germline lookup yields CDR1 LNHDA and CDR2 SQIVND (reference sequence). The CDR3 spans 14 residues. CDR3 region: CASSMRSFNSPLHF. The CDR3 DNA follows: TGTGCCAGTAGTATGAGGTCCTTTAATTCACCCCTCCACTTT.

The V call is TRBV28, the J call TRBJ1-2, with a weak D call TRBD1 (6 bases). CDR1 is MDHEN, CDR2 SYDVKM, per germline. Trimming pared 5 bases from V and 5 bases from J, leaving 12 bases between. This CDR3 is 13 amino acids long. CDR3 residues: CASSIGTWYGYTF. The DNA for the CDR3 is TGTGCCAGCAGTATCGGGACATGGTATGGCTACACCTTC.

The rearrangement uses TRBV4-3 and TRBJ2-2; 12 bases align to TRBD2. Germline CDR1 and CDR2: LGHNA and YSLEER. This CDR3 spans 16 amino acids. V lost 6 bases to trimming and J lost 4 bases; unmatched junction nucleotides: 6. This chain's CDR3 is CASSRTSGVGTGELFF. For the CDR3, the DNA is TGCGCCAGCAGTCGGACTAGCGGGGTAGGCACCGGGGAGCTGTTTTTT.

The chain uses TRBV7-2 and TRBJ2-3; TRBD2 agrees at 8 bases. Germline values: CDR1 SGHTA, CDR2 FQGNSA. The CDR3 is 14 residues long. Trimming cost V 3 bases and J 4 bases; bases outside gene matches: 3. The CDR3: CASSFRTSPDTQYF. CDR3 DNA: TGTGCCAGCAGCTTCCGGACTAGCCCAGATACGCAGTATTTT.

The V call is TRBV10-2, the J call TRBJ1-5, with 11 bases matching TRBD1. Germline CDR1 and CDR2: WSHSY and SAAADI. Trimming took 7 bases from V and 11 from J; bases not matched to a gene: 13. The CDR3 spans 15 residues. The CDR3 protein is CASTGGTGGRWAQHF. As DNA, the CDR3 is TGCGCCAGCACTGGGGGGACAGGGGGTCGTTGGGCCCAGCATTTT.

The chain has TRBV7-2 and TRBJ2-3; TRBD2 matches at 9 bases. The CDR3 spans 16 residues. Looked up from germline, CDR1 is SGHTA and CDR2 is FQGNSA. The V and J ends lost 2 bases and 3 bases, in that order; junction bases with no gene match: 6. The CDR3 sequence is CASSLRAGGQTDTQYF. The DNA of the CDR3 is TGTGCCAGCAGCTTAAGGGCGGGAGGGCAAACAGATACGCAGTATTTT.

V usage is TRBV19 and J usage is TRBJ1-5, with 8 bases identical to TRBD1. Germline V gene data show CDR1 as LNHDA and CDR2 as SQIVND (reference sequence). The CDR3 has 14 amino acids. Germline trimming cut 8 bases from V and 3 bases from J; bases unmatched to any gene: 6. This CDR3 reads CASSDRGYNQPQHF. CDR3 nucleotide sequence: TGTGCCAGTTCCGACAGGGGCTACAATCAGCCCCAGCATTTT.

The chain has TRBV2 and TRBJ1-6, with no clear D. The CDR3 consists of 14 residues. The germline V and J ends were trimmed by 1 base and 5 bases, with 6 bases remaining between them. The germline V gene encodes CDR1 SNHLY and CDR2 FYNNEI. DNA of the CDR3: TGTGCCAGCAGTGAAGAGCGGAATAATTCACCCCTCCACTTT. Amino acid sequence: CASSEERNNSPLHF.

This chain uses TRBV6-5 with TRBJ1-1; maybe TRBD1 (6 bases). The CDR3 contains 12 residues. Germline V gene sequence: CDR1 MNHEY, CDR2 SVGAGI. Trimming removed 11 bases from V and 6 bases from J, with 16 bases in between. CDR3 residues: CAGGGAVPEAFF. The CDR3 bases are TGTGCCGGTGGGGGCGCCGTCCCTGAAGCTTTCTTT.

This clone has just a few counts. The rearrangement links TRBV3-1 (or the pseudogene TRBV3-2) to TRBJ2-2; no reliable D call. Trimming pared 1 base from V and 4 bases from J, leaving 4 bases between. The CDR3 sequence is 13 residues long. Germline V CDR1 and CDR2: LGHDT, YNNKEL (reference sequence). The CDR3 loop reads CASSQGSTGELFF. The CDR3 nucleotides are TGTGCCAGCAGCCAAGGGAGCACCGGGGAGCTGTTTTTT.

This clone has a single count. The chain combines TRBV7-9 with TRBJ2-3; 8 bases match TRBD1. With V trimmed by 5 bases and J by 2 bases, 6 bases remained unmatched. Germline CDR1 reads SEHNR; CDR2 reads FQNEAQ (reference sequence). The CDR3 loop spans 15 amino acids. The CDR3 loop is CASSPDRAYTDTQYF. CDR3 DNA sequence: TGTGCCAGCAGCCCGGACAGGGCCTACACAGATACGCAGTATTTT. The whole variable domain, filled in from reference TRBV7-9 and TRBJ2-3, reads DTGVSQNPRHKITKRGQNVTFRCDPISEHNRLYWYRQTLGQGPEFLTYFQNEAQLEKSRLLSDRFSAERPKGSFSTLEIQRTEQGDSAMYLCASSPDRAYTDTQYFGPGTRLTVL.

The J gene is TRBJ2-1, the V gene TRBV19; D gene uncertain. CDR3 length equals 15 residues. Trimming took 2 bases from V and 5 from J, leaving 13 bases between them. The germline V gene encodes CDR1 LNHDA and CDR2 SQIVND (reference sequence). CDR3 amino acids: CASSIILSGHNEQFF. The CDR3, as DNA: TGTGCCAGTAGTATAATTCTGTCGGGTCACAATGAGCAGTTCTTC.

The chain carries TRBV9 and TRBJ2-2, with TRBD1 as a possible D gene (5 bases). The CDR3 covers 13 residues. Germline V gene sequence: CDR1 SGDLS, CDR2 YYNGEE. The V and J ends lost 0 bases and 6 bases respectively, with 6 bases between them. CDR3 nucleotides: TGTGCCAGCAGCGTAGAGGGGTCCGGGGAGCTGTTTTTT. The encoded protein is CASSVEGSGELFF.